This is a list of T cell receptor beta chains from one sample in a study of patients and donors after allogeneic stem cell transplantation. TCRdb processed the RT-PCR reads anew with MiXCR; each CDR3 protein has one entry. The sample records about 200,000 distinct CDR3 sequences, about 38% being singletons. The sample was blood, either unsorted or a sorted T cell fraction (not recorded which). The receptors here all came from a human donor who was either an allogeneic HSCT recipient or a stem cell or donor lymphocyte infusion donor (not recorded which). It is not recorded whose cells these are; they may come from a transplant donor. Both conserved end residues are part of each CDR3. D genes are given only for firm matches. Where a row states a size, it is once, few, many or the class of an expanded clone; other rows omit it.

v_call	clone_size	j_call	d_call	cdr3_nt	cdr3_aa
TRBV7-7	NA	TRBJ2-2	NA	TGTGCCAGCAGCAACAGACTGGCCGGGGAGCTGTTTTTT	CASSNRLAGELFF
TRBV29-1	NA	TRBJ2-1	TRBD2	TGCAGCGTTGGGCGGGGGGGCTACAATGAGCAGTTCTTC	CSVGRGGYNEQFF
TRBV5-5	once	TRBJ1-5	NA	TGTGCCAGCAGCTTGGAATTCTCGGGGTACTATAGCAATCAGCCCCAGCATTTT	CASSLEFSGYYSNQPQHF
TRBV6-6	few	TRBJ2-4	TRBD1	TGTGCCAGCAGGGCGCACCCCCGGACAGGGAAGATTCACATTCAGTACTTC	CASRAHPRTGKIHIQYF
TRBV7-2	NA	TRBJ2-3	NA	TGTGCCAGCAGCTTAGGATATACGCAGTATTTT	CASSLGYTQYF
TRBV10-3	NA	TRBJ2-3	TRBD1	TGTGCCGGCTCCGAGACAGGGGCTAACACAGATACGCAGTATTTT	CAGSETGANTDTQYF
TRBV14	NA	TRBJ1-2	NA	TGTGCCAGCAGCCTCAACACCAACTATGGCTACACCTTC	CASSLNTNYGYTF
TRBV16	NA	TRBJ1-6	NA	TGTGCCAGCAGCCAATTTGTTTTTTCCTATAATTCACCCCTCCACTTT	CASSQFVFSYNSPLHF
TRBV20-1	NA	TRBJ1-1	NA	TGCAGTGCTAGGGGTACCTGGGACACTGAAGCTTTCTTT	CSARGTWDTEAFF
TRBV6-5	NA	TRBJ1-1	TRBD1	TGTGCCAGCAGTCAACAGGGGGTGAACACTGAAGCTTTCTTT	CASSQQGVNTEAFF
TRBV25-1	NA	TRBJ2-7	NA	TGTGCCAGCAGTGGAAGACAGCCCTACGAGCAGTACTTC	CASSGRQPYEQYF
TRBV6-2/TRBV6-3	NA	TRBJ1-2	NA	TGTGCCAGCAGTTACGATGGAGTCTATGGCTACACCTTC	CASSYDGVYGYTF
TRBV6-1	once	TRBJ2-3	NA	TGTGCCAGCAGTGGTTCCCTCTCAGATACGCAGTATTTT	CASSGSLSDTQYF
TRBV29-1	NA	TRBJ2-3	TRBD2	TGCAGCGCCCGAGGGGCTAGCGGCCGCAGCACAGATACGCAGTATTTT	CSARGASGRSTDTQYF
TRBV18	NA	TRBJ1-6	NA	TGTGCCAGCTCACCACGGGACACCACTTCAACCCTCCACTTT	CASSPRDTTSTLHF
TRBV20-1	once	TRBJ1-1	NA	TGCAGTGCCCGACTGCCGGACAAGAACACTGAAGCTTTCTTT	CSARLPDKNTEAFF
TRBV15	NA	TRBJ2-7	TRBD2	TGTGCCACCAGCAGAGATATGGGGCGGGGGTACTACGAGCAGTACTTC	CATSRDMGRGYYEQYF
TRBV4-2	NA	TRBJ2-7	NA	TGTGCCAGCAGCCAAGAAGAGGTTTATCGGGGCGAGCAGTACTTC	CASSQEEVYRGEQYF
TRBV5-1	NA	TRBJ1-1	TRBD1	TGCGCCAGCAGCTTGGACGGGCGGGGACAGAAGTTCACTGAAGCTTTCTTT	CASSLDGRGQKFTEAFF
TRBV29-1	NA	TRBJ1-2	NA	TGCAGCGTTGTGGGGCAGGGAGGTGGCTACACCTTC	CSVVGQGGGYTF
TRBV12-3/TRBV12-4	few	TRBJ2-5	TRBD2	TGTGCCAGCAGTCTAACTAGCGGGGGCCCGTACCAAGAGACCCAGTACTTC	CASSLTSGGPYQETQYF
TRBV6-2/TRBV6-3	NA	TRBJ2-7	NA	TGTGCCAGCGGGCGACAGGATTCCTACGAGCAGTACTTC	CASGRQDSYEQYF
TRBV5-1	NA	TRBJ1-1	NA	TGCGCCAGCAGCGAGGGACTCGTGTATACTGAAGCTTTCTTT	CASSEGLVYTEAFF
TRBV5-5	few	TRBJ1-2	NA	TGTGCCAGCAGCTCCACAGGGACGGACTATGGCTACACCTTC	CASSSTGTDYGYTF
TRBV5-1	NA	TRBJ1-2	NA	TGCGCCAGCAGCTTGGGGGGCAGGTTCTATGGCTACACCTTC	CASSLGGRFYGYTF
TRBV7-9	NA	TRBJ2-1	TRBD2	TGTGCCAGCAGCTTAACTAGCGGGGACTACAGCTCCTACAATGAGCAGTTCTTC	CASSLTSGDYSSYNEQFF
TRBV6-6	NA	TRBJ2-7	NA	TGTGCCAGCAGTTACTCGAGGGGATTGCACGAGCAGTACTTC	CASSYSRGLHEQYF
TRBV10-1	NA	TRBJ2-2	NA	TGCGCCAGCAGTGATCCCGGGGGTCACACCGGGGAGCTGTTTTTT	CASSDPGGHTGELFF
TRBV19	once	TRBJ1-2	TRBD1	TGTGCCAGTCGCTTCTACCGGGGGGACAGCACTAACTATGGCTACACCTTC	CASRFYRGDSTNYGYTF
TRBV6-5	NA	TRBJ1-6	NA	TGTGCCAGCAGTTCCGCGGCAGTCCGGTCACCCCTCCACTTT	CASSSAAVRSPLHF
TRBV12-3/TRBV12-4	NA	TRBJ2-2	NA	TGTGCCAGCAGTCACCGGTCTGGGGACACCGGGGAGCTGTTTTTT	CASSHRSGDTGELFF
TRBV5-1	NA	TRBJ2-7	NA	TGCGCCAGCAGCCCGCGCGGACGGGCTAATGCAAGGGACGAGCAGTACTTC	CASSPRGRANARDEQYF
TRBV29-1	NA	TRBJ1-1	NA	TGCAGCGCCGGGCGGGGCGCACCCACTGAAGCTTTCTTT	CSAGRGAPTEAFF
TRBV5-5	NA	TRBJ1-1	NA	TGTGCCAGCAGCCTGGGACACGCGAACACTGAAGCTTTCTTT	CASSLGHANTEAFF